The present TCR beta chain was sequenced within a study of T cell responses to AZD1222 COVID-19 vaccine. V gave up 1 base and J gave up 4 bases, with 12 bases separating them. The CDR3 consists of 14 residues. CDR1 SGHRS and CDR2 YFSETQ come from the germline V gene. Profiled with immunoSEQ multiplex PCR; TCRdb holds only in-frame clones, not every one. Found here are under 95,000 clones, around nine tenths of them singletons; the top ten hold about 3%. The sequence came from an adult in good health. Sequenced here: peripheral blood, sampled on day 0 of AZD1222 vaccination. The chain carries TRBV5-1 and TRBJ2-7; D unresolved. The CDR3 here is CASSLPDVWYEQYF. In DNA, the CDR3 is TGCGCCAGCAGCTTGCCGGATGTGTGGTACGAGCAGTACTTC.